The text below deals with one T cell receptor beta chain. This entry belongs to a study of cytomegalovirus exposure and HLA in healthy donors. 60 Vbeta and 13 Jbeta primers were used in PCR. The protocol was immunoSEQ multiplex PCR, while the TCRdb copy is restricted to in-frame clones and leaves out a portion. Altogether about 190,000 clones are present, around four fifths being singletons, with the ten largest covering approximately 1.6%. The CDR3 sequence is 15 residues long. V was trimmed by 4 bases and J by 5 bases, leaving 14 bases between them. In germline, CDR1 is LNHDA, CDR2 SQIVND (reference sequence).

Input material: PBMCs. The chain couples TRBV19 to TRBJ1-4; maybe TRBD1 (6 bases). The clonotype comes from a man between 35 and 55 years old in good health and CMV-seropositive. The CDR3 is CASSRVDSPNEKLFF. In DNA form, the CDR3 reads TGTGCCAGTAGTAGAGTGGACAGCCCGAATGAAAAACTGTTTTTT. The full variable domain, with the rest looked up from reference TRBV19 and TRBJ1-4, is DGGITQSPKYLFRKEGQNVTLSCEQNLNHDAMYWYRQDPGQGLRLIYYSQIVNDFQKGDIAEGYSVSREKKESFPLTVTSAQKNPTAFYLCASSRVDSPNEKLFFGSGTQLSVL.